These T cell receptor beta chains were read from a single sample in a study of spatial heterogeneity in lung cancer. MiXCR was run by TCRdb on the 5' RACE reads, yielding one entry per CDR3 protein. Among about 7,400 distinct CDR3 sequences listed, around 15% were seen once. The input for sequencing was lung tumor tissue, taken at surgery. The receptors derive from a female donor with early-stage non-small cell lung cancer. The CDR3 runs from the conserved cysteine through the conserved F or W. The D gene is left open where the match is weak. Size is omitted from some rows. Given values are once, few, many or a class for expanded clones.

size	D	V	J	DNA	CDR3
medium-sized	NA	TRBV27	TRBJ2-7	TGTGCCAGCAGTCCCCGGGACTCTAGAGGTAACGAGCAGTACTTC	CASSPRDSRGNEQYF
many	NA	TRBV20-1	TRBJ2-5	TGCAGTGCCATGGAGCAAGAGACCCAGTACTTC	CSAMEQETQYF
medium-sized	NA	TRBV10-3	TRBJ2-2	TGTGCCATACAGGGTGGTCCGAACACCGGGGAGCTGTTTTTT	CAIQGGPNTGELFF
many	NA	TRBV20-1	TRBJ2-6	TGCAGTGCCGTGGGTCGGTCTAGGTCTGGGGCCAACGTCCTGACTTTC	CSAVGRSRSGANVLTF
many	TRBD1	TRBV29-1	TRBJ2-3	TGCAGCGTTGAAGGACAGGGGGTCACAGATACGCAGTATTTT	CSVEGQGVTDTQYF
many	NA	TRBV20-1	TRBJ2-5	TGCAGTGCTAGGGAACGCCTAGGGAAGGGGACCCAGTACTTC	CSARERLGKGTQYF
many	NA	TRBV7-9	TRBJ2-3	TGTGCCAGCAGCTCGTCGTCTGATACGCAGTATTTT	CASSSSSDTQYF
medium-sized	NA	TRBV3-1	TRBJ1-4	TGTGCCAGCAGCCAAGCCATAGAAGGCCCAAAGGAAAAACTGTTTTTT	CASSQAIEGPKEKLFF
many	NA	TRBV7-3	TRBJ1-6	TGTGCCAGCAGCCCAAGGGGCCGGAATTCAAATTCACCCCTCCACTTT	CASSPRGRNSNSPLHF
medium-sized	NA	TRBV6-5	TRBJ1-2	TGTGCCAGCAGCCTCAGGGATTCTAACTATGGCTACACCTTC	CASSLRDSNYGYTF
many	NA	TRBV3-1	TRBJ2-7	TGTGCCAGCAGCCAATCCTACTCAGGCGAGCAGTACTTC	CASSQSYSGEQYF
many	NA	TRBV5-8	TRBJ1-5	TGTGCCAGCAGCCCCGAGGGTTTTAGCAATCAGCCCCAGCATTTT	CASSPEGFSNQPQHF
NA	NA	TRBV5-1	TRBJ2-7	TGCGCCAGCAGCTCCAACTACTACGAGCAGTACTTC	CASSSNYYEQYF
NA	NA	TRBV28	TRBJ2-3	TGTGCCAGCAGACCGGTGGTTGAGGATACGCAGTATTTT	CASRPVVEDTQYF
NA	NA	TRBV9	TRBJ1-4	TGTGCCAGCAGCGTAGCCCCGACGACAGGAAATGAAAAACTGTTTTTT	CASSVAPTTGNEKLFF
medium-sized	NA	TRBV28	TRBJ2-6	TGTGCCAGCAGTTTCGGCAGGTACTCTGGGGCCAACGTCCTGACTTTC	CASSFGRYSGANVLTF
many	NA	TRBV7-9	TRBJ2-4	TGTGCCAGCAGCCTCGGCAGAAACATTCAGTACTTC	CASSLGRNIQYF
medium-sized	TRBD2	TRBV9	TRBJ2-3	TGTGCCAGCAGCTCACTAGCGGGGGGAGGCACAGATACGCAGTATTTT	CASSSLAGGGTDTQYF
many	TRBD1	TRBV18	TRBJ1-1	TGTGCCAGCTCAACAGGGGGCCCGGACACTGAAGCTTTCTTT	CASSTGGPDTEAFF
medium-sized	NA	TRBV6-5	TRBJ1-2	TGTGCCAGCAGTCCCGGGAGCGACTATGGCTACACCTTC	CASSPGSDYGYTF
many	NA	TRBV7-6	TRBJ2-3	TGTGCCAGCAGCTTAGGTGGTCAGGGGAGGGTTACAGATACGCAGTATTTT	CASSLGGQGRVTDTQYF
many	NA	TRBV6-1	TRBJ2-6	TGTGCCAGCAGTACTGACGGCCGGGGGGCCAACGTCCTGACTTTC	CASSTDGRGANVLTF
large	NA	TRBV24-1	TRBJ2-1	TGTGCCATCGGAACCCAGGGGGGGGGCGGTTTGAACAATGAGCAGTTCTTC	CAIGTQGGGGLNNEQFF